These T cell receptor beta chains were read from a single sample in a study of blood T cell repertoires in COVID-19. The protocol was immunoSEQ multiplex PCR, while the TCRdb copy is restricted to in-frame clones and leaves out a portion. The data contain about 13,000 clones, roughly 93% of them singletons. The sequencing input was peripheral blood. These receptors were obtained from a human donor in a cohort sampled during active COVID-19. The CDR3 runs from the conserved cysteine through the conserved F or W. A D gene is named only where the DNA matches it firmly. Expanded clones are given a class, and other clones once, few, many or no size at all.

d_call: TRBD1; clone_size: NA; j_call: TRBJ1-4; v_call: TRBV5-1; cdr3_aa: CASSLQGQTNEKLFF; cdr3_nt: TGCGCCAGCAGCCTGCAGGGACAGACTAATGAAAAACTGTTTTTT
d_call: TRBD1; clone_size: NA; j_call: TRBJ1-4; v_call: TRBV5-4; cdr3_aa: CASSAQGQLSEKLFF; cdr3_nt: TGTGCCAGCAGCGCCCAGGGACAGCTTAGCGAAAAACTGTTTTTT
d_call: NA; clone_size: once; j_call: TRBJ2-7; v_call: TRBV5-1; cdr3_aa: CASSPAEGSYEQYF; cdr3_nt: TGCGCCAGCAGCCCCGCGGAGGGGTCCTACGAGCAGTACTTC
d_call: TRBD1; clone_size: NA; j_call: TRBJ1-1; v_call: TRBV5-1; cdr3_aa: CASRATGEETEAFF; cdr3_nt: TGCGCCAGCAGGGCTACAGGGGAGGAGACTGAAGCTTTCTTT
d_call: TRBD1; clone_size: NA; j_call: TRBJ1-1; v_call: TRBV6-5; cdr3_aa: CASSSDRGRSFF; cdr3_nt: TGTGCCAGCAGTTCGGACAGGGGGAGGTCTTTCTTT
d_call: TRBD1; clone_size: NA; j_call: TRBJ1-2; v_call: TRBV25-1; cdr3_aa: CASMDRRGGYTF; cdr3_nt: TGTGCCAGCATGGACAGGCGGGGAGGCTACACCTTC
d_call: NA; clone_size: NA; j_call: TRBJ1-5; v_call: TRBV28; cdr3_aa: CASRPPRRASNQPQHF; cdr3_nt: TGTGCCAGCAGACCCCCCCGCAGGGCGAGCAATCAGCCCCAGCATTTT
d_call: TRBD1; clone_size: NA; j_call: TRBJ2-5; v_call: TRBV11-2; cdr3_aa: CASSPNAGGTETQYF; cdr3_nt: TGTGCCAGCAGCCCTAACGCAGGGGGCACGGAGACCCAGTACTTC
d_call: TRBD1; clone_size: once; j_call: TRBJ2-1; v_call: TRBV11-2; cdr3_aa: CASSPVGTGDEQFF; cdr3_nt: TGTGCCAGCAGCCCAGTGGGGACAGGGGACGAGCAGTTCTTC
d_call: TRBD1; clone_size: NA; j_call: TRBJ1-6; v_call: TRBV6-1; cdr3_aa: CASSEVGQAFNSPLHF; cdr3_nt: TGTGCCAGCAGTGAAGTAGGACAGGCTTTTAATTCACCCCTCCACTTT
d_call: TRBD2; clone_size: few; j_call: TRBJ2-5; v_call: TRBV11-2; cdr3_aa: CASSLGLAGAEGETQYF; cdr3_nt: TGTGCCAGCAGCTTAGGTCTAGCGGGAGCGGAAGGGGAGACCCAGTACTTC
d_call: NA; clone_size: NA; j_call: TRBJ1-1; v_call: TRBV6-6; cdr3_aa: CASSYVKNTEAFF; cdr3_nt: TGTGCCAGCAGTTATGTCAAGAACACTGAAGCTTTCTTT
d_call: NA; clone_size: NA; j_call: TRBJ2-7; v_call: TRBV5-6; cdr3_aa: CASSLKQGPTYEQYF; cdr3_nt: TGTGCCAGCAGCTTAAAGCAGGGCCCTACCTACGAGCAGTACTTC
d_call: TRBD2; clone_size: NA; j_call: TRBJ2-1; v_call: TRBV5-1; cdr3_aa: CASSPGLAGNAEQFF; cdr3_nt: TGCGCCAGCAGCCCCGGACTAGCGGGTAACGCTGAGCAGTTCTTC
d_call: NA; clone_size: NA; j_call: TRBJ1-6; v_call: TRBV2; cdr3_aa: CASSEGPDNSPLHF; cdr3_nt: TGTGCCAGCAGTGAGGGGCCCGATAATTCACCCCTCCACTTT
d_call: NA; clone_size: NA; j_call: TRBJ1-6; v_call: TRBV11-3; cdr3_aa: CASSELSHPDNSPLHF; cdr3_nt: TGTGCCAGCAGCGAATTATCGCACCCGGATAATTCACCCCTCCACTTT
d_call: NA; clone_size: NA; j_call: TRBJ1-2; v_call: TRBV2; cdr3_aa: CASVRGGDGYTF; cdr3_nt: TGTGCCAGCGTCCGGGGGGGCGATGGCTACACCTTC
d_call: NA; clone_size: NA; j_call: TRBJ2-1; v_call: TRBV19; cdr3_aa: CASSQRRESTLYNEQFF; cdr3_nt: TGTGCCAGTAGTCAAAGGAGGGAAAGTACTTTATACAATGAGCAGTTCTTC
d_call: NA; clone_size: NA; j_call: TRBJ2-5; v_call: TRBV12-3/TRBV12-4; cdr3_aa: CASLKRETQYF; cdr3_nt: TGTGCCAGCTTGAAGCGAGAGACCCAGTACTTC
d_call: NA; clone_size: NA; j_call: TRBJ2-6; v_call: TRBV10-1; cdr3_aa: CASSEGQDNSGANVLTF; cdr3_nt: TGCGCCAGCAGTGAGGGGCAGGATAACTCTGGGGCCAACGTCCTGACTTTC
d_call: NA; clone_size: NA; j_call: TRBJ2-1; v_call: TRBV9; cdr3_aa: CASSRTSIEQFF; cdr3_nt: TGTGCCAGCAGCAGAACTAGTATTGAGCAGTTCTTC
d_call: TRBD2; clone_size: NA; j_call: TRBJ2-7; v_call: TRBV19; cdr3_aa: CASSPNRASGNYEQYF; cdr3_nt: TGTGCCAGTAGTCCTAATAGGGCTAGCGGGAACTACGAGCAGTACTTC
d_call: NA; clone_size: NA; j_call: TRBJ2-2; v_call: TRBV19; cdr3_aa: CASLGRTNTGELFF; cdr3_nt: TGTGCCAGTCTCGGACGGACTAACACCGGGGAGCTGTTTTTT
d_call: NA; clone_size: NA; j_call: TRBJ1-1; v_call: TRBV28; cdr3_aa: CASSSMGHLTEAFF; cdr3_nt: TGTGCCAGCAGTTCGATGGGGCACCTCACTGAAGCTTTCTTT
d_call: TRBD1; clone_size: NA; j_call: TRBJ1-5; v_call: TRBV18; cdr3_aa: CASSRTDRGLQPQHF; cdr3_nt: TGTGCCAGCTCACGAACGGACAGGGGGCTTCAGCCCCAGCATTTT
d_call: TRBD1; clone_size: once; j_call: TRBJ1-2; v_call: TRBV3-1/TRBV3-2; cdr3_aa: CASSQENRGTGYTF; cdr3_nt: TGTGCCAGCAGCCAAGAAAACAGGGGGACAGGCTACACCTTC
d_call: NA; clone_size: NA; j_call: TRBJ2-1; v_call: TRBV5-5; cdr3_aa: CASSLAGRTEQFF; cdr3_nt: TGTGCCAGCAGCTTGGCGGGGAGGACTGAGCAGTTCTTC
d_call: TRBD1; clone_size: NA; j_call: TRBJ1-2; v_call: TRBV27; cdr3_aa: CASSPSDRGSGYTF; cdr3_nt: TGTGCCAGCAGCCCTTCGGACAGGGGAAGTGGCTACACCTTC
d_call: TRBD1; clone_size: NA; j_call: TRBJ1-5; v_call: TRBV19; cdr3_aa: CASRTRQGDQPQHF; cdr3_nt: TGTGCCAGTAGAACCCGACAGGGAGATCAGCCCCAGCATTTT
d_call: TRBD2; clone_size: NA; j_call: TRBJ2-3; v_call: TRBV9; cdr3_aa: CASSAGGGASTDTQYF; cdr3_nt: TGTGCCAGCAGCGCGGGAGGGGGGGCCAGCACAGATACGCAGTATTTT
d_call: NA; clone_size: NA; j_call: TRBJ1-3; v_call: TRBV24-1; cdr3_aa: CATSSGSGNTIYF; cdr3_nt: TGTGCCACCAGTTCAGGGTCTGGAAACACCATATATTTT
d_call: TRBD1; clone_size: NA; j_call: TRBJ1-5; v_call: TRBV27; cdr3_aa: CASSKGLDRGGDIDNQSQHF; cdr3_nt: TGTGCCAGCAGTAAGGGGCTGGACAGGGGTGGGGATATAGACAATCAGTCCCAGCATTTT
d_call: NA; clone_size: NA; j_call: TRBJ1-1; v_call: TRBV27; cdr3_aa: CASSGQSLNTEAFF; cdr3_nt: TGTGCCAGCAGCGGACAGTCATTGAACACTGAAGCTTTCTTT
d_call: NA; clone_size: few; j_call: TRBJ2-7; v_call: TRBV28; cdr3_aa: CASSLRGLYLLNHYEQYF; cdr3_nt: TGTGCCAGCAGTTTAAGGGGCCTCTATCTGCTAAATCACTACGAGCAGTACTTC
d_call: NA; clone_size: NA; j_call: TRBJ2-7; v_call: TRBV27; cdr3_aa: CASSLGQGSYEQYF; cdr3_nt: TGTGCCAGCAGTTTAGGTCAGGGCTCCTACGAGCAGTACTTC
d_call: TRBD1; clone_size: NA; j_call: TRBJ1-3; v_call: TRBV29-1; cdr3_aa: CSVTQRDRGINTIYF; cdr3_nt: TGCAGCGTTACCCAAAGGGACAGGGGAATAAACACCATATATTTT
d_call: NA; clone_size: few; j_call: TRBJ2-7; v_call: TRBV5-1; cdr3_aa: CASSLGTTYEQYF; cdr3_nt: TGCGCCAGCAGCTTGGGTACAACCTACGAGCAGTACTTC
d_call: TRBD2; clone_size: NA; j_call: TRBJ2-1; v_call: TRBV28; cdr3_aa: CASSSWTSGMYNEQFF; cdr3_nt: TGTGCCAGCAGTTCCTGGACTAGCGGGATGTACAATGAGCAGTTCTTC
d_call: NA; clone_size: NA; j_call: TRBJ1-2; v_call: TRBV19; cdr3_aa: CASSPGLRFSSGNYGYTF; cdr3_nt: TGTGCCAGTAGCCCGGGACTCCGGTTCTCGTCGGGTAACTATGGCTACACCTTC
d_call: TRBD1; clone_size: NA; j_call: TRBJ1-3; v_call: TRBV5-4; cdr3_aa: CASTLTGSGNTIYF; cdr3_nt: TGTGCCAGCACCTTGACAGGGTCAGGAAACACCATATATTTT
d_call: TRBD1; clone_size: NA; j_call: TRBJ1-6; v_call: TRBV4-1; cdr3_aa: CASSQEGGGSYNSPLHF; cdr3_nt: TGCGCCAGCAGCCAAGAAGGAGGGGGCAGTTATAATTCACCCCTCCACTTT
d_call: TRBD2; clone_size: NA; j_call: TRBJ2-2; v_call: TRBV18; cdr3_aa: CASSPALAGRFTGELFF; cdr3_nt: TGTGCCAGCTCGCCGGCACTAGCGGGGCGGTTCACCGGGGAGCTGTTTTTT
d_call: NA; clone_size: NA; j_call: TRBJ1-5; v_call: TRBV6-5; cdr3_aa: CASRRDRNSNQPQHF; cdr3_nt: TGTGCCAGCAGAAGAGACAGAAATAGCAATCAGCCCCAGCATTTT
d_call: NA; clone_size: NA; j_call: TRBJ2-7; v_call: TRBV28; cdr3_aa: CASSHAGGLPEQYF; cdr3_nt: TGTGCCAGCAGCCACGCCGGAGGACTCCCCGAGCAGTACTTC
d_call: TRBD1; clone_size: once; j_call: TRBJ2-7; v_call: TRBV5-1; cdr3_aa: CASSPTGGSSYEQYF; cdr3_nt: TGCGCCAGCAGCCCTACAGGGGGAAGCTCCTACGAGCAGTACTTC